This T cell receptor (beta chain) was obtained from a study of shared clonotypes between healthy human individuals. Overall study context: The plates for each donor numbered three CD4 naive, three CD4 memory, two CD8 naive and one CD8 memory.

Clones were sequenced by immunoSEQ multiplex PCR, and TCRdb holds only the in-frame ones, with some missing. Here the sample spans millions of clones, about 93% being singletons. In the naive CD8 group, cells lacked CD45RO and were positively selected for CCR7, so terminally differentiated effector memory CD45RA+ cells were left out. Whole-study results and caveats: Rarefaction exposed incomplete sorted-subset sequencing despite large depth. Clonotypes not shared had lower generation probabilities than those common to all four donors. Clonotype sharing across several donors was observed for around 5% of naive CD4 clonotypes.

V trimming: 3 bases; J trimming: 2 bases; junction bases outside the gene matches: 11. This CDR3 has 17 amino acids. From germline, CDR1 is SGHTA and CDR2 FQGTGA. On this clone: Antigen: not known.

This sequence was found in a man in his late teens or twenties in good health. Some clones in this sample may be carry-over from other donors' samples. The chain uses TRBV7-3 and TRBJ2-7, with 9 nucleotides matching TRBD1. The sequenced sample consisted of naive CD8+ T cells from PBMCs. The CDR3 protein is CASSFLGVGQGPYEQYF. The CDR3 DNA sequence: TGTGCCAGCAGCTTTCTGGGAGTAGGACAGGGGCCCTACGAGCAGTACTTC.